This T cell receptor (beta chain) is drawn from a study of siplizumab effects on memory and regulatory T cells (dated by TCRdb to between 2017 and 2020). In terms of the full investigation: The study looked at the effect of siplizumab, an anti-CD2 antibody, on alloreactive T-cell subsets in allogeneic mixed lymphocyte reactions made from human PBMCs.

Sorted unstimulated T cells and proliferating T cells recovered from mixed lymphocyte reactions underwent TCRbeta CDR3 sequencing. Fresh whole blood from around 10 HLA-typed healthy donors was used as the source from which PBMCs were isolated. Unstimulated CD4+ regulatory T cells were FACS-sorted to map the origin of alloreactive clones. A remark on this clone: Its target antigen remains unknown. Base qualities are not recorded, but no much larger clone differs from it by a single base.

The germline V gene specifies KGHSH as CDR1 and LQKENI as CDR2. Trimming takes 9 bases from V and 1 base from J, and the germline ends sit 15 bases apart. There are 14 amino acids in the CDR3, from cysteine to phenylalanine inclusive. Solely the CDR3 DNA is kept, with 42 bases framed from the first base. Points the paper makes about the study in general: Of the alloreactive CD4+ clones that could be mapped, the Treg-derived share averaged about 63% with siplizumab compared with approximately 25% in control reactions. Because sequences at frequencies below about 10^-5 were poorly captured, only a minor fraction of alloreactive clones could be mapped back to unstimulated subsets. Unstimulated naive T cells appeared to be more diverse than memory T cells, and naive cells seemed to make a substantial contribution to the alloresponse. For roughly 75-97% of proliferating CD4+ or CD8+ clones, no naive or memory phenotype could be assigned. Siplizumab significantly lowered the cumulative frequency of alloreactive sequences that could be traced to unstimulated CD4+ memory T cells. Whether proliferating Tregs from siplizumab cultures were suppressive was not functionally confirmed.

Receptor libraries were prepared by the immunoSEQ multiplex PCR assay. Approximately 100,000 TCR templates per sample were assayed on the deep sequencing platform. Genomic DNA extracted from sorted T cells was used for TCRbeta CDR3 sequencing. In the paper's pipeline: Clonal analysis of TCRbeta CDR3 data was done in the R programming language. Alloreactive CD4+ and CD8+ clones were defined by comparing unstimulated samples with post-reaction CFSE-low samples. By matching sequences to the repertoires of sorted unstimulated Treg and non-Treg cells, each alloreactive CD4+ clone was assigned a regulatory or non-regulatory origin. As stored in TCRdb, this immuneACCESS dataset retains in-frame rearrangements with V and J assigned. A fraction of the clones does not appear; measured against another copy, unresolved V genes explain less than half of the discrepancy, and the remainder lacks a known reason. V and J calls and clone size come straight from that table; D and trimming were deduced from the DNA. A total of approximately 82,000 clones appear in this sample, about 91% of them only once. The ten largest clones represent over 1.5% of the sample.

This clonotype originated in a human donor in good health. The sequenced material came from Tregs sorted from blood. The chain uses TRBV18 and TRBJ1-1, with a tentative D gene TRBD1 over 6 matching bases. The nucleotide sequence is TGTGCCAGGTCAAGGGGGGCGCGGAACACTGAAGCTTTCTTT. It translates to CARSRGARNTEAFF. Here the CDR3 is joined to the reference TRBV18 and TRBJ1-1 genes, and the full variable domain is: NAGVMQNPRHLVRRRGQEARLRCSPMKGHSHVYWYRQLPEEGLKFMVYLQKENIIDESGMPKERFSAEFPKEGPSILRIQQVVRGDSAAYFCARSRGARNTEAFFGQGTRLTVV.